The T cell receptor beta chain under discussion was sequenced for a study of blood T cell repertoires in COVID-19 (dated by TCRdb to 2019 to 2021). About the investigation overall: The collaborator samples originated in the United States, Italy and Spain and spanned the acute and convalescent phases of COVID-19. The prospective study material was composed of cDNA or gDNA derived from T cells, B-cell-depleted T cells, or PBMCs. Deeply sampled blood TCRbeta repertoires from subjects exposed to, actively infected with, or recovered from COVID-19 were included in the dataset. The repertoires were released in a freely available public database intended as a resource for research on the immune response to SARS-CoV-2. Samples were obtained from the ongoing ImmuneRACE study (first 160 participants) and from over 1,000 subjects provided by 6 global collaborators. A de-identified subject ID, COVID-19 status, age in years and sex were almost always included in the sample metadata. Where available, HLA class I and class II types were obtained from metadata supplied by the sample provider rather than from assay-based typing.

CDR1 and CDR2, looked up from the germline V gene, are SQVTM and ANQGSEA. V and J are truncated by 2 bases and 0 bases respectively, leaving an intervening sequence of 7 bases. Including cysteine and phenylalanine, the CDR3 has 13 amino acids. The DNA shown is the 39-base CDR3, in frame from base 1. Overall results and qualifications from the work: How much clinical and demographic metadata was included differed by source and by participant, and the metadata was provided uncurated.

Whole blood was collected in K2EDTA tubes by collaborating institutions according to the institutions' own protocols. Collaborator samples were shipped for TCRbeta analysis as frozen whole blood, isolated PBMCs, or DNA extracted from either sample type. To note about this clone: Its antigen specificity is not known. No base quality values were provided; no much bigger clone lies one nucleotide off.

TCRbeta CDR3 regions were amplified from genomic DNA using the immunoSEQ Assay, a bias-controlled multiplex PCR. Processing in the source paper ran as follows. The number of nucleated cells in each sample was estimated from the amplification of reference gene primers within the assay. Sequence reads were collapsed and filtered to measure the absolute abundance of every unique TCRbeta CDR3 rearrangement. Productive Simpson clonality was computed per sample as the square root of Simpson's diversity index over productive rearrangements. Held by TCRdb, this immuneACCESS table contains in-frame sequences only and omits some clones. Under half of the omission traces to an unresolved V gene where checked; the cause of the rest is unknown. V and J calls plus clone size are reproduced from that table; the DNA served to infer D and trimming. Here the sample has about 69,000 clones; around 87% occur a single time. The ten biggest clones cover about 5% of the sample.

The sample consisted of peripheral blood. The chain was built from TRBV29-1 and TRBJ1-1; tentative D gene TRBD1, with 6 bases matching. The sequence derives from a man between 50 and 59 years old with acute or convalescent COVID-19. The CDR3 reads CSVERGMNTEAFF. The DNA is as follows: TGCAGCGTTGAAAGGGGGATGAACACTGAAGCTTTCTTT.